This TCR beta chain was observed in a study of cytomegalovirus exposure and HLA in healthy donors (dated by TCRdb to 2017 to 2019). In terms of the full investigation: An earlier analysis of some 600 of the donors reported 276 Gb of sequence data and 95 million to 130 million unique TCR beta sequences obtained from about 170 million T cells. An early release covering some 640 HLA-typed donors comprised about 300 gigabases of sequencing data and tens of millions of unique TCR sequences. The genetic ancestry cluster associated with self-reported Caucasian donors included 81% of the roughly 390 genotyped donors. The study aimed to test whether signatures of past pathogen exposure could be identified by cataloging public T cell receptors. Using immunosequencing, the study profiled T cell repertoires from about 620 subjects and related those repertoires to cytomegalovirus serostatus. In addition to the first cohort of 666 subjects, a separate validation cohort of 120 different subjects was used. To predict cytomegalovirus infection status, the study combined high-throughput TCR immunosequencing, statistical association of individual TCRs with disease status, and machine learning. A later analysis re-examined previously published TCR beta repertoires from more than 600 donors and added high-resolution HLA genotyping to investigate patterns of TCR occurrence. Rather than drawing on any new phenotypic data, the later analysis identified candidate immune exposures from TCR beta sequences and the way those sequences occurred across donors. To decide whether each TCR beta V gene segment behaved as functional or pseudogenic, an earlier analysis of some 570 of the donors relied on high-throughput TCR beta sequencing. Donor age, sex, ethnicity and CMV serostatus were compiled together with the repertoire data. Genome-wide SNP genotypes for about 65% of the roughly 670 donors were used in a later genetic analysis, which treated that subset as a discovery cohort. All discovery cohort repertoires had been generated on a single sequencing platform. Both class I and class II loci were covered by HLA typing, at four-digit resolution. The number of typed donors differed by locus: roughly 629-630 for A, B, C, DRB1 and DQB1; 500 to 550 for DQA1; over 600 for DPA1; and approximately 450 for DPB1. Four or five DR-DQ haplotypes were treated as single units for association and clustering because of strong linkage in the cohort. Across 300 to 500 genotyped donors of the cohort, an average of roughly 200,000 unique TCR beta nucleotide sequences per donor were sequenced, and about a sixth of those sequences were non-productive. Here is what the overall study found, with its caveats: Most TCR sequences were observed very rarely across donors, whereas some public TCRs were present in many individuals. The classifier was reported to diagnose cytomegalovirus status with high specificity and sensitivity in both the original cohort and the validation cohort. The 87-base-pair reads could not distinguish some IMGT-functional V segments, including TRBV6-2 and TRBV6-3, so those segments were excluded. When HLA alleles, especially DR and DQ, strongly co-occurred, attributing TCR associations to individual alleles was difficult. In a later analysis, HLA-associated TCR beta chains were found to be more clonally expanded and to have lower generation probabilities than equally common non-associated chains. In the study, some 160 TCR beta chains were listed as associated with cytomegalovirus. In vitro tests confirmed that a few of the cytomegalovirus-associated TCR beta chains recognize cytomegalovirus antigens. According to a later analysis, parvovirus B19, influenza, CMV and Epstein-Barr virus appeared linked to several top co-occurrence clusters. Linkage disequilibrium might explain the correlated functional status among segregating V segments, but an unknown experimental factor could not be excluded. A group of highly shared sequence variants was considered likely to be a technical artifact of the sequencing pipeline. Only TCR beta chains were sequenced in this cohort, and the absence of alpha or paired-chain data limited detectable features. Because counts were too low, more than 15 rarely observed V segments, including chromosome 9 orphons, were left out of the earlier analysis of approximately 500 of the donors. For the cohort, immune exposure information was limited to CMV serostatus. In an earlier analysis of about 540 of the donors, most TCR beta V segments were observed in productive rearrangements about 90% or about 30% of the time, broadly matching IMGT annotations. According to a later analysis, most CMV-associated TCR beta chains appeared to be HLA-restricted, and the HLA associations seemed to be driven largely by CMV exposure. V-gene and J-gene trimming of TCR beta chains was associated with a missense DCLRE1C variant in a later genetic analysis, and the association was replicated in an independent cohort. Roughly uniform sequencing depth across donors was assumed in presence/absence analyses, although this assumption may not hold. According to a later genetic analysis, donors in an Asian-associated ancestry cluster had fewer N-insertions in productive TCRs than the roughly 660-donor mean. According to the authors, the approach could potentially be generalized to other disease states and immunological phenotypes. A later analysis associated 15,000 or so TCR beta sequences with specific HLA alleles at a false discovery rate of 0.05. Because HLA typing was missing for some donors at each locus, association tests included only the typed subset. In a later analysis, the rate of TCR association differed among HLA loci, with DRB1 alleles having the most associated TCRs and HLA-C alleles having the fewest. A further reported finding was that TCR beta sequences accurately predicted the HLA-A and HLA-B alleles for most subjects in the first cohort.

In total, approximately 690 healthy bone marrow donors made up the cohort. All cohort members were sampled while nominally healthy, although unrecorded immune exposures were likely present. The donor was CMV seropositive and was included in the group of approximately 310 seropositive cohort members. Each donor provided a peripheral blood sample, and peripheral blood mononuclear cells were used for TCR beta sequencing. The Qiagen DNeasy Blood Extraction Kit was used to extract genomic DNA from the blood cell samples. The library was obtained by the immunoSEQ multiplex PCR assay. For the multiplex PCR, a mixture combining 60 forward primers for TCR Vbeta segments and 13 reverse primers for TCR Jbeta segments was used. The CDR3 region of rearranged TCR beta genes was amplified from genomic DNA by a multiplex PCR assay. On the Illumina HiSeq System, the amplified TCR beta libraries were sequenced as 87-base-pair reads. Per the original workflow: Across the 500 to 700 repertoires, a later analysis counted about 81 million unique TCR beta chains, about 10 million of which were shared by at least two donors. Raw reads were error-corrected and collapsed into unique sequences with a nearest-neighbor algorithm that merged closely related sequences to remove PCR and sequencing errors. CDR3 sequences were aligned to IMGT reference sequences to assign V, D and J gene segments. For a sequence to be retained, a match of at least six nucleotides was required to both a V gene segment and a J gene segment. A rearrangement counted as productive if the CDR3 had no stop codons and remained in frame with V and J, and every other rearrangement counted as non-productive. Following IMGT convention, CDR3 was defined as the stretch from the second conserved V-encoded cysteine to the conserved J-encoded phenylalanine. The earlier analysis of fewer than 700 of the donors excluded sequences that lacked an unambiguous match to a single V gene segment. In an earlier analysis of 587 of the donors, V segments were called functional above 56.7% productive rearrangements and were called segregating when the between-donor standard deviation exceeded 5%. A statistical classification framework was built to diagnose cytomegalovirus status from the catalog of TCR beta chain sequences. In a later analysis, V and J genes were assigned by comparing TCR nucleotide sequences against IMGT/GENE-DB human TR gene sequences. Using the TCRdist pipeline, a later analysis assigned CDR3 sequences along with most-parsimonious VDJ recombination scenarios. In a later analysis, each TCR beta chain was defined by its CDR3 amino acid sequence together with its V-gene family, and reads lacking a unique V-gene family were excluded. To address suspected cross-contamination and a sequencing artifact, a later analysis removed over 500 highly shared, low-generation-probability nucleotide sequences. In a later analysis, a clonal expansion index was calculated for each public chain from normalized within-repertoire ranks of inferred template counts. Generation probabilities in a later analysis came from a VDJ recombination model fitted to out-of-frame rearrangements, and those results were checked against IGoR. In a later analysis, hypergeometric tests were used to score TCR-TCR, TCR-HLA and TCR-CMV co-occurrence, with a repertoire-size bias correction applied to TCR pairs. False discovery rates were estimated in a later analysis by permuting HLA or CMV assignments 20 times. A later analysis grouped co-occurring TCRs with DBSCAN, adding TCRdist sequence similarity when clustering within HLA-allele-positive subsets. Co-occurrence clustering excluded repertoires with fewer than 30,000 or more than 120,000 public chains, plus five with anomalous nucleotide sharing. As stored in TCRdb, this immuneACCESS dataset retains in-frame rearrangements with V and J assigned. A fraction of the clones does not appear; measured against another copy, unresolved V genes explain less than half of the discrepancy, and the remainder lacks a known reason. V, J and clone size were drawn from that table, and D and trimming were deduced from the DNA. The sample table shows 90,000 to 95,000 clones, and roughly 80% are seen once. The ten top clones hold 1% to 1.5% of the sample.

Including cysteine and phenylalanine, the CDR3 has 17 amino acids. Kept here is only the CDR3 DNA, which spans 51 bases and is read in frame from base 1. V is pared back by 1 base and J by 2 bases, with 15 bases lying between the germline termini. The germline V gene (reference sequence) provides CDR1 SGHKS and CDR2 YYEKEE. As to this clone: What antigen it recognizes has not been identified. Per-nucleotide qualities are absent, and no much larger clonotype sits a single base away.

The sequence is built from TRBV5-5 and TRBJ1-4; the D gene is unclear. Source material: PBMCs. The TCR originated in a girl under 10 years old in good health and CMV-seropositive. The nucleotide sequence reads TGTGCCAGCAGCTTGACATCCAAGGCGGGGACTAATGAAAAACTGTTTTTT. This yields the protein CASSLTSKAGTNEKLFF.